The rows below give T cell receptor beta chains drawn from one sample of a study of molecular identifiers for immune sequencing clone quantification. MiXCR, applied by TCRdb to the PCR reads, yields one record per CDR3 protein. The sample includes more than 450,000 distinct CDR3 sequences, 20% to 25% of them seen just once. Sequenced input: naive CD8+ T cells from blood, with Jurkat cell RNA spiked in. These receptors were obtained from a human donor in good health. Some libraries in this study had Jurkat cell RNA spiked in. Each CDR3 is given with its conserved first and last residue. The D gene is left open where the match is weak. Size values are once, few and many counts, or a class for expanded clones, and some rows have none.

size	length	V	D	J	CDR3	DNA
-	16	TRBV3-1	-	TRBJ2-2	CASSPNVGLNTGELVF	TGTGCCAGCAGCCCAAATGTGGGGCTGAACACCGGGGAGCTGGTTTTT
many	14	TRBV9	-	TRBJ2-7	CASSVEVGTYEQYF	TGTGCCAGCAGCGTAGAGGTCGGAACCTACGAGCAGTACTTC
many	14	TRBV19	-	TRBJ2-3	CASSLGEYTDTQYF	TGTGCCAGTAGTTTGGGGGAATACACAGATACGCAGTATTTT
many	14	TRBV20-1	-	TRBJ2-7	CSARDLIGGYEQYF	TGCAGTGCTAGAGATCTAATCGGCGGGTACGAGCAGTACTTC
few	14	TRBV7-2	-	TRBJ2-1	CASSLQATYNEQFF	TGTGCCAGCAGCTTACAGGCGACCTACAATGAGCAGTTCTTC
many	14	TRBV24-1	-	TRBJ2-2	CATSNTPGTGELFF	TGTGCCACCAGTAACACTCCAGGCACCGGGGAGCTGTTTTTT
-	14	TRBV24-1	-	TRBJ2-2	CATTGTINTGELFF	TGTGCCACCACTGGGACGATTAACACCGGGGAGCTGTTTTTT
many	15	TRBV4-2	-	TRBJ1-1	CASSHSFRGDTEAFF	TGTGCCAGCAGCCATTCCTTCAGAGGCGACACTGAAGCTTTCTTT
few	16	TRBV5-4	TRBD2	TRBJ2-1	CASSLEAGVLYNEQFF	TGTGCCAGCAGCTTGGAGGCGGGAGTGCTCTACAATGAGCAGTTCTTC
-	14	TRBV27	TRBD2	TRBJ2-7	CASSHGGGTYEQYF	TGTGCCAGCAGTCACGGCGGGGGGACCTACGAGCAGTACTTC
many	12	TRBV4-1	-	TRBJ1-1	CASKGPALEAFF	TGCGCCAGCAAGGGCCCGGCCCTCGAGGCTTTCTTT
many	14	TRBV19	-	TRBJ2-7	CASSIRGSQYEQYF	TGTGCCAGTAGTATCCGGGGGAGCCAGTACGAGCAGTACTTC
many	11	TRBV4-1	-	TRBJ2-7	CASSQGNEQYF	TGCGCCAGCAGCCAAGGGAACGAGCAGTACTTC
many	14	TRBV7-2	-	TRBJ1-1	CASSLELGWTEAFF	TGTGCCAGCAGCTTAGAGCTGGGTTGGACTGAAGCTTTCTTT
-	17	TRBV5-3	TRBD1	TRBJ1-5	CASSRTTGGISNQPQHF	TGTGCCAGCAGCCGGACTACAGGGGGGATCAGCAATCAGCCCCAGCATTTT
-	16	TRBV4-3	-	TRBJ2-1	CASSQDLGISYNEQFF	TGCGCCAGCAGCCAAGATCTAGGAATATCCTACAATGAGCAGTTCTTC
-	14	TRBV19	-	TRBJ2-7	CASSSPGRNYEQYF	TGTGCCAGTAGTTCTCCGGGACGGAACTACGAGCAGTACTTC
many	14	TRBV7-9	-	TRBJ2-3	CASSLPGGVDTQYF	TGTGCCAGCAGCCTACCGGGGGGCGTGGATACGCAGTATTTT